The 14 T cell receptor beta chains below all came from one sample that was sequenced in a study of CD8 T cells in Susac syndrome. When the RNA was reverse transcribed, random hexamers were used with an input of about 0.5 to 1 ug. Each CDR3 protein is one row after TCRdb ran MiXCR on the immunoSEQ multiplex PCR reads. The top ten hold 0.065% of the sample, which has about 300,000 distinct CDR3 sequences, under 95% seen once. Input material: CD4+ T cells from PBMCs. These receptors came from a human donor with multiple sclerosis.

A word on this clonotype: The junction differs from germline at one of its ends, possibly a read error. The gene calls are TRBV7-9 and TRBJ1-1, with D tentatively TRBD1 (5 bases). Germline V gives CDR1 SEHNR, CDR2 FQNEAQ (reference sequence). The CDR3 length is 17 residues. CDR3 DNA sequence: TGTGCCAGCAGTTTAGCCTGGGCGGGAGGGGCGGCCACTGAAGCTTTCTTT. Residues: CASSLAWAGGAATEAFF.

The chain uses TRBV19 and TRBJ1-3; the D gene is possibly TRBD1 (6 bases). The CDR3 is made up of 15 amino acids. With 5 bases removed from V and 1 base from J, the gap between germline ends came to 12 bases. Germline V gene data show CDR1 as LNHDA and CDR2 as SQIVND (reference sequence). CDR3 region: CASSSIRGSGNTIYF. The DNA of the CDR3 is TGTGCCAGTAGTTCAATCAGGGGATCTGGAAACACCATATATTTT.

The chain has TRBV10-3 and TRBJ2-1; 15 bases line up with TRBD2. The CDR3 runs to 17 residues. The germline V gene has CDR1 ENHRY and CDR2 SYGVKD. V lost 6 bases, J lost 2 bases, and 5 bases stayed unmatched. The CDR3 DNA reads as TGTGCCATCAGCCCCGGGACTAGCGGGAGGCCCTACAATGAGCAGTTCTTC. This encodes CAISPGTSGRPYNEQFF.

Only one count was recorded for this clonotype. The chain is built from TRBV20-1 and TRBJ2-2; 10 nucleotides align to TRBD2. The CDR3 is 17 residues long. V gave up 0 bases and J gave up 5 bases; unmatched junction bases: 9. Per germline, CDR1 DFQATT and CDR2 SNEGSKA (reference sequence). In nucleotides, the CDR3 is TGCAGTGCTAGAGATTCCAAGCGGGGGGGCCGTACCGGGGAGCTGTTTTTT. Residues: CSARDSKRGGRTGELFF.

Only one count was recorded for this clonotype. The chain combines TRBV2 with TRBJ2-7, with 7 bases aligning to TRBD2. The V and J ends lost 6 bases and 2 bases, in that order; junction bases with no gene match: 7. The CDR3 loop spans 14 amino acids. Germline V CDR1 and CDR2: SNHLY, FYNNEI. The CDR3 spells CASSASGPPYEQYF. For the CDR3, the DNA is TGTGCCAGCAGCGCTAGCGGACCACCCTACGAGCAGTACTTC. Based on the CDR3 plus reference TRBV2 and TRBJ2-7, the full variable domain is EPEVTQTPSHQVTQMGQEVILRCVPISNHLYFYWYRQILGQKVEFLVSFYNNEISEKSEIFDDQFSVERPDGSNFTLKIRSTKLEDSAMYFCASSASGPPYEQYFGPGTRLTVT.

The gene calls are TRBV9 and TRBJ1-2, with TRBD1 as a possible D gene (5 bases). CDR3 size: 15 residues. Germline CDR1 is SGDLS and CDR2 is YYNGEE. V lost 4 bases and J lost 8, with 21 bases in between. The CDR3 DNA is TGTGCCAGCAGCAAACGGACACACGTTCCAGAGGGCTACACCTTC. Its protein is CASSKRTHVPEGYTF. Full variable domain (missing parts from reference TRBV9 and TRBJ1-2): DSGVTQTPKHLITATGQRVTLRCSPRSGDLSVYWYQQSLDQGLQFLIQYYNGEERAKGNILERFSAQQFPDLHSELNLSSLELGDSALYFCASSKRTHVPEGYTFGSGTRLTVV.

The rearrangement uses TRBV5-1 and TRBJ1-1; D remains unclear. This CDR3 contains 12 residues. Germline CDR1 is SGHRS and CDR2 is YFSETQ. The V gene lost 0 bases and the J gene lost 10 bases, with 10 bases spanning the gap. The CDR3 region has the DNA TGCGCCAGCAGCTTGGACAGAGACTTAGCTTTCTTT. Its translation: CASSLDRDLAFF.

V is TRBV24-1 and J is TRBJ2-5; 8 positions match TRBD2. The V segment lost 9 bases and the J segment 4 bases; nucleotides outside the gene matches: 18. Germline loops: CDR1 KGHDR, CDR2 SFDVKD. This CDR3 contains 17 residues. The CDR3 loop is CATPSGGSGHRGETQYF. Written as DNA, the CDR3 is TGTGCCACCCCGAGCGGGGGTAGCGGGCACAGAGGAGAGACCCAGTACTTC.

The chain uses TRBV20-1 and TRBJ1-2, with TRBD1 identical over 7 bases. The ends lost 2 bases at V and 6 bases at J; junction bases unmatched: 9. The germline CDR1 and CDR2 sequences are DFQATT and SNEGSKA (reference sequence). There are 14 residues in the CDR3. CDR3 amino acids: CSARRQGTVDGYTF. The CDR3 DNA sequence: TGCAGTGCTAGAAGACAGGGAACCGTTGATGGCTACACCTTC.

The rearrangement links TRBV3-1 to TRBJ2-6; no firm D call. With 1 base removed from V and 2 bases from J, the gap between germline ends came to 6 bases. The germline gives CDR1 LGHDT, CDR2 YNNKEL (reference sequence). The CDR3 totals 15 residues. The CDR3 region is CASSQVGAGANVLTF. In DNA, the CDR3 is TGTGCCAGCAGCCAAGTTGGGGCTGGGGCCAACGTCCTGACTTTC.

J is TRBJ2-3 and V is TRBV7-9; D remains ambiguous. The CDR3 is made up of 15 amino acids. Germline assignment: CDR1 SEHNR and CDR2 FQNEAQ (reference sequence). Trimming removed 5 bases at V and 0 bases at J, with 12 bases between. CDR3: CASSRRTGSTDTQYF. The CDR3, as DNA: TGTGCCAGCAGCAGAAGGACCGGGAGCACAGATACGCAGTATTTT.

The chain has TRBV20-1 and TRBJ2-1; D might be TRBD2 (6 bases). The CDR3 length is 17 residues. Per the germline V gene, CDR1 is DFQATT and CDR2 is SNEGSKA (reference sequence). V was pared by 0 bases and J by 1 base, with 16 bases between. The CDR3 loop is CSARDGRPGVSYNEQFF. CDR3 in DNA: TGCAGTGCTAGAGATGGTCGACCGGGAGTATCCTACAATGAGCAGTTCTTC.

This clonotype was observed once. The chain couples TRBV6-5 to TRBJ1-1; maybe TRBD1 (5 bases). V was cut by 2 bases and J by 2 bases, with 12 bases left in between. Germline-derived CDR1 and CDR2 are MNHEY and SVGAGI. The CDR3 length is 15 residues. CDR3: CASSYRRGINTEAFF. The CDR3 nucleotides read TGTGCCAGCAGTTACCGCCGGGGGATTAACACTGAAGCTTTCTTT.

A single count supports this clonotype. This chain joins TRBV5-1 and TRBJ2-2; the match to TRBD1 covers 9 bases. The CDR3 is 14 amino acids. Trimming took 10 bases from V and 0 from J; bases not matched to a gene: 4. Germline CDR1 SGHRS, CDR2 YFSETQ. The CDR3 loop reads CAGGQGPNTGELFF. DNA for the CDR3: TGCGCCGGGGGACAGGGACCGAACACCGGGGAGCTGTTTTTT.